This entry describes one TCR beta chain. Per germline, CDR1 LGHNA and CDR2 YNFKEQ. V was pared by 2 bases and J by 0 bases, with 20 bases between. This CDR3 has 18 amino acids. The record originates from a study of blood T cell repertoires in COVID-19. The wider study: Acute and convalescent COVID-19 specimens originated in the United States, Italy and Spain. In each case, the material was cDNA or gDNA derived from T cells, B-cell-depleted T cells, or PBMCs.

How the authors handled the data: Amplifying reference gene primers gave estimates of nucleated cell counts. Sequencing used immunoSEQ multiplex PCR; TCRdb keeps in-frame clones, though not all of them. That table supplies the V and J calls and clone size; D and trimming were determined from the DNA. The sample has some 19,000 clones, 75% to 85% seen once. This chain joins TRBV4-2 and TRBJ2-7, with D possibly matching TRBD1 (6 bases). Material for sequencing was peripheral blood. The receptor comes from a man older than 75 with acute or convalescent COVID-19. Here the CDR3 reads CASSQTTGLLPSSYEQYF. CDR3 coding DNA: TGTGCCAGCAGCCAAACCACAGGGCTACTCCCTAGCTCCTACGAGCAGTACTTC.